The T cell receptor (beta chain) under discussion was sequenced for a study of control samples from healthy donors and cancer patients. In its sample, this clone was seen once. The trim removed 4 bases at V and 5 bases at J, leaving 7 bases unmatched. The CDR3 is made up of 14 amino acids. The V gene's germline CDR1 is SGHRS and CDR2 YFSETQ. Measured with immunoSEQ multiplex PCR; TCRdb has only the in-frame clones, and not every one. The sample has some 150,000 clones, 75% to 95% seen once; the top ten hold roughly 1.6%. The receptor's source is a woman aged 25 to 39 in good health. What was sequenced was blood. The chain combines TRBV5-1 with TRBJ2-7; 9 bases align to TRBD1. The CDR3: CASSPGTGLNEQYF. The CDR3 DNA follows: TGCGCCAGCAGCCCCGGGACAGGGTTGAACGAGCAGTACTTC.